This T cell receptor beta chain was recovered during a study of OX40 agonist ivuxolimab in advanced cancers. Overall study findings and caveats: The antigens recognized by the expanded peripheral T cells, that is their antigen specificity, were not determined.

After removal of 1 base from V and 5 bases from J, the junction contained 5 bases not matched to a gene. This CDR3 spans 16 amino acids. Per the germline V gene, CDR1 is SGHVS and CDR2 is FNYEAQ. Concerning this clone: Its target is not known.

Measured with immunoSEQ multiplex PCR; TCRdb has only the in-frame clones, and not every one. Here the sample spans some 70,000 clones, around 80% being singletons. The genes are TRBV7-6 and TRBJ2-5; 12 nucleotides align to TRBD1. The receptor's source is an adult with an advanced solid tumor such as melanoma, head and neck, liver or kidney cancer. Sequencing was performed on CD4+ or CD8+ T cells sorted from blood, taken in a trial of the OX40 agonist ivuxolimab. The CDR3 is CASSLVGQGAGETQYF. The DNA for the CDR3 is TGTGCCAGCAGCTTAGTGGGACAGGGGGCAGGGGAGACCCAGTACTTC. Full variable domain (outside the CDR3, taken from reference TRBV7-6 and TRBJ2-5): GAGVSQSPRYKVTKRGQDVALRCDPISGHVSLYWYRQALGQGPEFLTYFNYEAQQDKSGLPNDRFSAERPEGSISTLTIQRTEQRDSAMYRCASSLVGQGAGETQYFGPGTRLLVL.